These 24 T cell receptor beta chains were sequenced from one sample in a study of Ad26.COV2.S vaccination and SARS-CoV-2 variants. Sequencing was performed with immunoSEQ multiplex PCR; in TCRdb, only in-frame clones are kept and a portion is missing. This sample has about 680,000 clones; around 90% occur once, and the top ten carry about 1.5%. Sample treatment: 19 received Ad26.COV2.S at low or high dose, single or two shots; roughly five received placebo; per-sample allocation not given. It was on day 63 after the first vaccine or placebo injection that samples were taken. This material consisted of peripheral blood, taken in a trial of Ad26.COV2.S vaccine versus placebo. The receptors were sampled from a person between 18 and 65 years old who received the Ad26.COV2.S COVID-19 vaccine or a placebo.

The chain employs TRBV5-5 and TRBJ2-2, with 9 bases that match TRBD2. From germline, CDR1 is SGHKS and CDR2 YYEKEE (reference sequence). CDR3 size: 16 residues. The V gene end was trimmed by 2 bases and the J gene end by 4 bases; junction bases not matched to a gene: 6. In DNA, the CDR3 is TGTGCCAGCAGCTTCGAGGGACTAGCAAGCACCGGGGAGCTGTTTTTT. It yields the protein CASSFEGLASTGELFF. Full variable domain (missing parts from reference TRBV5-5 and TRBJ2-2): DAGVTQSPTHLIKTRGQQVTLRCSPISGHKSVSWYQQVLGQGPQFIFQYYEKEERGRGNFPDRFSARQFPNYSSELNVNALLLGDSALYLCASSFEGLASTGELFFGEGSRLTVL.

The gene calls are TRBV19 and TRBJ2-1; no clear D. This CDR3 comprises 13 residues. CDR1 LNHDA and CDR2 SQIVND come from the germline V gene (reference sequence). Trimming took off 5 bases at V and 7 bases at J, with 12 bases between the two ends. As DNA, the CDR3 is TGTGCCAGTAGTCCCCGGACGAAAAATGAGCAGTTCTTC. Amino acids: CASSPRTKNEQFF. The full variable domain, rest sourced from reference TRBV19 and TRBJ2-1, is DGGITQSPKYLFRKEGQNVTLSCEQNLNHDAMYWYRQDPGQGLRLIYYSQIVNDFQKGDIAEGYSVSREKKESFPLTVTSAQKNPTAFYLCASSPRTKNEQFFGPGTRLTVL.

The chain recombines TRBV9 with TRBJ2-1; TRBD2 matches 10 bases. This CDR3 spans 17 amino acids. The germline gives CDR1 SGDLS, CDR2 YYNGEE. With V trimmed by 4 bases and J by 1 base, 8 bases remained unmatched. The CDR3 protein is CASSPSTSGLSYNEQFF. In DNA form, the CDR3 reads TGTGCCAGCAGCCCCTCGACTAGCGGGCTGTCCTACAATGAGCAGTTCTTC.

In this sample, this clone turned up once. The chain carries TRBV6-5 and TRBJ2-1; TRBD1 aligns across 7 bases. Unmatched junction bases numbered 7, after V lost 4 bases and J lost 7 bases. CDR1 and CDR2 (germline): MNHEY, SVGAGI. This CDR3 has 14 amino acids. The CDR3 protein is CASSSRDSMNEQFF. The CDR3 DNA is TGTGCCAGCAGTTCCCGGGACAGTATGAATGAGCAGTTCTTC.

J is TRBJ1-2 and V is TRBV11-2; D is unclear. Trimming took off 1 base at V and 7 bases at J, with 16 bases between the two ends. The CDR3 consists of 15 residues. Germline CDR1 SGHAT, CDR2 FQNNGV. The CDR3 here is CASSLVKWSQTGYTF. CDR3 DNA sequence: TGTGCCAGCAGCTTAGTTAAGTGGAGCCAGACTGGCTACACCTTC.

V gene TRBV5-4 combines with J gene TRBJ2-3, with 11 positions matching TRBD2. The V gene's germline CDR1 is SGHNT and CDR2 YYREEE (reference sequence). After removal of 5 bases from V and 2 bases from J, the junction contained 4 bases not matched to a gene. The CDR3 has 15 amino acids. This CDR3 reads CASRVAGGFTDTQYF. DNA for the CDR3: TGTGCCAGCAGAGTAGCGGGGGGGTTCACAGATACGCAGTATTTT.

The rearrangement uses TRBV4-2 and TRBJ2-7, with 13 bases identical to TRBD2. This CDR3 comprises 16 residues. V trimming: 6 bases; J trimming: 4 bases; junction bases outside the gene matches: 9. CDR1 and CDR2 from the germline V gene are LGHNA and YNFKEQ. CDR3 region: CASSSGLAGAPYEQYF. In DNA, the CDR3 is TGTGCCAGCAGTTCCGGACTAGCGGGGGCCCCATACGAGCAGTACTTC.

This rearrangement joins TRBV7-2 to TRBJ2-5; tentative D call: TRBD2 (6 bases). The V end lost 5 bases, the J end lost 0 bases, and 19 bases lay between the germline ends. The CDR3 spans 17 residues. The germline V gene encodes CDR1 SGHTA and CDR2 FQGNSA. The CDR3: CASSLGTGDWYQETQYF. CDR3 sequence (DNA): TGTGCCAGCAGCCTCGGGACGGGGGACTGGTACCAAGAGACCCAGTACTTC.

The chain has TRBV6-5 and TRBJ2-7; 8 bases align to TRBD2. Germline V gives CDR1 MNHEY, CDR2 SVGAGI. The junction had 12 bases not matched to a gene; V was cut back by 7 bases and J by 4 bases. This CDR3 contains 15 residues. For the CDR3, the DNA is TGTGCCAGCAACCCCGGGACTAGGCCGATATACGAGCAGTACTTC. Translation: CASNPGTRPIYEQYF.

The chain couples TRBV23-1 to TRBJ1-3; D unresolved. TRBV23-1 is an open reading frame, and its role is uncertain. The ends were cut back, 3 bases at V and 3 bases at J, with 15 bases in the middle. This CDR3 has 16 amino acids. The CDR3: CASSQWISLYGNTIYF. DNA for the CDR3: TGCGCCAGCAGTCAGTGGATCAGCCTCTATGGAAACACCATATATTTT.

The rearrangement joins TRBV2 to TRBJ2-7; D is perhaps TRBD2 (6 bases). This CDR3 is 17 amino acids long. The germline CDR1 and CDR2 sequences are SNHLY and FYNNEI. V lost 7 bases and J 2 bases, leaving 24 bases between the germline ends. The CDR3 region is CASMAGFNMPPTYEQYF. CDR3 DNA sequence: TGTGCCAGCATGGCGGGATTCAATATGCCCCCAACCTACGAGCAGTACTTC.

This clone showed up just a few times. V and J are TRBV2 and TRBJ1-2; 9 bases are shared with TRBD1. The CDR3 sequence is 16 residues long. V dropped 2 bases and J dropped 8; count of bases not matched to a gene: 12. Germline V CDR1 and CDR2: SNHLY, FYNNEI. DNA for the CDR3: TGTGCCAGCAGTGAATACCGTAAGGGACAGGGCTGGGGCTACACCTTC. Translating gives CASSEYRKGQGWGYTF. Variable domain in full (rest from reference TRBV2 and TRBJ1-2): EPEVTQTPSHQVTQMGQEVILRCVPISNHLYFYWYRQILGQKVEFLVSFYNNEISEKSEIFDDQFSVERPDGSNFTLKIRSTKLEDSAMYFCASSEYRKGQGWGYTFGSGTRLTVV.

The V gene is TRBV6-5, the J gene TRBJ2-7; TRBD1 matches 7 bases. Per the germline V gene, CDR1 is MNHEY and CDR2 is SVGAGI. The CDR3 length is 16 residues. V gave up 0 bases and J gave up 5 bases; unmatched junction bases: 10. The CDR3 protein is CASSYSVGQPKDEQYF. For the CDR3, the DNA is TGTGCCAGCAGTTACTCGGTGGGACAGCCAAAAGACGAGCAGTACTTC.

The chain employs TRBV5-6 and TRBJ1-2, with TRBD1 matching over 7 bases. CDR3 size: 15 residues. V shed 4 bases and J 4 bases; nucleotides not matched to a gene: 10. The germline gives CDR1 SGHDT, CDR2 YYEEEE. The CDR3 coding sequence is TGTGCCAGCAGCCACAGACAGGGAGGAATCTATGGCTACACCTTC. Amino acids: CASSHRQGGIYGYTF. Drawing the rest from reference TRBV5-6 and TRBJ1-2, the complete variable domain is DAGVTQSPTHLIKTRGQQVTLRCSPKSGHDTVSWYQQALGQGPQFIFQYYEEEERQRGNFPDRFSGHQFPNYSSELNVNALLLGDSALYLCASSHRQGGIYGYTFGSGTRLTVV.

The V gene is TRBV5-8, the J gene TRBJ1-5; D possibly corresponds to TRBD1 (6 bases). The germline CDR1 and CDR2 sequences are SGHTS and YDEGEE. Trimming cost V 7 bases and J 0 bases, with 17 bases left between them. This CDR3 region has 16 residues. DNA for the CDR3: TGTGCCAGCCGCTGGGGAGGGGGTAATAGCAATCAGCCCCAGCATTTT. It codes for CASRWGGGNSNQPQHF.

The chain couples TRBV6-5 to TRBJ2-7; 8 nucleotides match TRBD1. Germline trimming cut 6 bases from V and 2 bases from J; bases unmatched to any gene: 9. The CDR3 has 15 amino acids. The germline V gene encodes CDR1 MNHEY and CDR2 SVGAGI. The CDR3 loop reads CASRPAGTGAYEQYF. CDR3 DNA: TGTGCCAGCAGACCCGCCGGGACAGGCGCCTACGAGCAGTACTTC.

Worth noting for this clone: Other DNA variants within this sample encode the same CDR3. V gene TRBV7-2 combines with J gene TRBJ1-5, with a possible D match to TRBD1 (5 bases). The germline V and J ends were trimmed by 1 base and 6 bases, with 7 bases remaining between them. The V gene's germline CDR1 is SGHTA and CDR2 FQGNSA. The CDR3 consists of 13 residues. CDR3: CASSLGGSQPQHF. CDR3 nucleotides: TGTGCCAGCAGCTTAGGGGGGAGTCAGCCCCAGCATTTT. Full variable domain (missing parts from reference TRBV7-2 and TRBJ1-5): GAGVSQSPSNKVTEKGKDVELRCDPISGHTALYWYRQSLGQGLEFLIYFQGNSAPDKSGLPSDRFSAERTGGSVSTLTIQRTQQEDSAVYLCASSLGGSQPQHFGDGTRLSIL.

This clone occurred many times. The V call is TRBV24-1, the J call TRBJ2-7, with a weak D call TRBD2 (5 bases). Germline V gives CDR1 KGHDR, CDR2 SFDVKD. Between the trimmed V and J ends, which lost 3 bases and 6 bases, there was a span of 20 bases. This CDR3 contains 16 residues. The CDR3 loop is CATSDRYEGRHCEQYF. CDR3 coding DNA: TGTGCCACCAGTGATCGCTATGAGGGCCGTCACTGCGAGCAGTACTTC.

The rearrangement joins TRBV19 to TRBJ2-7, with TRBD1 matching 7 bases. After removal of 5 bases from V and 3 bases from J, the junction contained 4 bases not matched to a gene. The germline CDR1 and CDR2 sequences are LNHDA and SQIVND (reference sequence). This CDR3 spans 13 amino acids. The CDR3 DNA is TGTGCCAGTAGTGTACGACAGGGCTACGAGCAGTACTTC. The encoded protein is CASSVRQGYEQYF.

The V and J genes are TRBV24-1 and TRBJ2-5; D gene uncertain. The germline V gene encodes CDR1 KGHDR and CDR2 SFDVKD. CDR3 size: 12 residues. V lost 3 bases and J 4 bases, leaving 5 bases between the germline ends. The CDR3 loop is CATSDVGETQYF. The CDR3 coding sequence is TGTGCCACCAGTGATGTAGGAGAGACCCAGTACTTC.

J is TRBJ1-1 and V is TRBV6-5; D is unclear. Germline V lookup: CDR1 MNHEY, CDR2 SVGAGI. With 2 bases removed from V and 8 bases from J, the gap between germline ends came to 12 bases. This CDR3 contains 13 residues. The CDR3 sequence is CASSYAVSREAFF. Here the CDR3 DNA reads TGTGCCAGCAGTTACGCGGTCAGCAGGGAAGCTTTCTTT.

CDR3 in amino acids: CASSSSRGPLHF. The CDR3 coding sequence is TGTGCCAGCAGTTCCTCAAGGGGCCCCCTCCACTTT. The chain links TRBV6-2 or TRBV6-3 to TRBJ1-6, with a tentative D call TRBD1 (5 bases). From germline, CDR1 is MNHEY and CDR2 SVGEGT. The ends were cut back, 4 bases at V and 13 bases at J, with 11 bases in the middle. This CDR3 is built from 12 residues.

The chain couples TRBV5-1 to TRBJ1-1; 7 bases are a match to TRBD1. In germline, CDR1 is SGHRS, CDR2 YFSETQ. There are 12 residues in the CDR3. V trimming: 3 bases; J trimming: 6 bases; junction bases outside the gene matches: 2. CDR3 coding DNA: TGCGCCAGCAGCTACGGGACAGCTGAAGCTTTCTTT. It encodes CASSYGTAEAFF.

The chain is built from TRBV10-2 and TRBJ1-1; no clear D gene. The germline V and J ends were trimmed by 3 bases and 3 bases, with 11 bases remaining between them. The germline gives CDR1 WSHSY, CDR2 SAAADI. CDR3 length equals 14 residues. Written as DNA, the CDR3 is TGCGCCAGCAGTGATAGGAGGTCGGACACTGAAGCTTTCTTT. Its translation is CASSDRRSDTEAFF.